This T cell receptor (beta chain) was identified during a study of cytomegalovirus exposure and HLA in healthy donors. V shed 5 bases, J shed 7 bases, and the junction held 6 bases outside the gene matches. Germline loops: CDR1 MNHEY, CDR2 SVGAGI. The CDR3 consists of 14 residues. The donors (healthy individuals) were bone marrow donors. 60 Vbeta and 13 Jbeta primers were used in PCR. Clones were read by immunoSEQ multiplex PCR, and TCRdb kept only the in-frame ones, dropping some. The sample records around 170,000 clones, around 78% being singletons. The TCR was taken from a woman aged 50 to 60 in good health and CMV-seropositive. This rearrangement joins TRBV6-5 to TRBJ2-1, with 9 bases that match TRBD2. Input material: PBMCs. The CDR3 reads CASSPGLAWNEQFF. In DNA, the CDR3 is TGTGCCAGCAGTCCGGGACTAGCTTGGAATGAGCAGTTCTTC.